Below, 14 T cell receptor beta chains from the same sample are listed, as sequenced in a study of cytomegalovirus exposure and HLA in healthy donors. PCR employed 60 Vbeta and 13 Jbeta primers. TCRdb's table, derived via immunoSEQ multiplex PCR, lists solely in-frame clones and lacks some. The sample shows 100,000 to 150,000 clones, roughly a tenth of them seen only once. Sequenced material: PBMCs. These TCRs come from a woman between 18 and 29 years old in good health and CMV-seropositive.

This chain connects TRBV28 to TRBJ1-2; no clear D. This CDR3 spans 12 amino acids. Trimming took 1 base from V and 8 from J, leaving 8 bases between them. The germline V gene has CDR1 MDHEN and CDR2 SYDVKM. CDR3: CASSLSGGGYTF. In nucleotides, the CDR3 is TGTGCCAGCAGTTTATCCGGAGGGGGCTACACCTTC.

This clone has more than one count but fewer than ten. The V gene is TRBV30, the J gene TRBJ2-1; 9 nucleotides agree with TRBD2. Trimming cost V 0 bases and J 9 bases; bases outside gene matches: 15. Per germline, CDR1 GTSNPN and CDR2 SVGIG (reference sequence). The CDR3 loop spans 17 amino acids. CDR3 sequence (DNA): TGTGCCTGGAGTGTACGAGGGCGGGAGGGCCGTGTAAGTGAGCAGTTCTTC. This codes for CAWSVRGREGRVSEQFF.

Worth noting for this clone: At one end, the junction sequence differs from germline, possibly due to a read error. V usage is TRBV9 and J usage is TRBJ2-7; 8 nucleotides agree with TRBD2. This CDR3 is built from 13 residues. Germline V lookup: CDR1 SGDLS, CDR2 YYNGEE. In DNA form, the CDR3 reads TGTGCCAGCAGCGTAGAACTAGCGGATAAACCCAACTTC. This gives the protein CASSVELADKPNF.

This clone was seen a handful of times. This chain links TRBV29-1 with TRBJ2-1, with D maybe TRBD2 (5 bases). The CDR3 covers 11 residues. The V end was cut by 4 bases, the J end by 9 bases, with 10 bases between. Germline V gives CDR1 SQVTM, CDR2 ANQGSEA. This chain's CDR3 is CSVGAGGEQFF. CDR3 nucleotide sequence: TGCAGCGTTGGTGCGGGCGGTGAGCAGTTCTTC.

This clone was found a few times. The rearrangement links TRBV6-1 to TRBJ2-7, with a tentative D call TRBD1 (6 bases). Per germline, CDR1 MNHNS and CDR2 SASEGT. V lost 3 bases, J lost 2 bases, and 8 bases lay in between. The CDR3 runs 13 residues. The CDR3 here is CASSERQAYEQYF. As DNA, the CDR3 is TGTGCCAGCAGTGAGAGACAGGCCTACGAGCAGTACTTC.

This clone ranks as large. This specimen includes other DNA sequences encoding the same CDR3. The genes are TRBV7-9 and TRBJ2-1; 9 positions match TRBD2. The CDR3 is made up of 16 amino acids. Germline CDR1 reads SEHNR; CDR2 reads FQNEAQ (reference sequence). Losses at the gene ends were 7 bases for V and 4 bases for J; bases not matched to a gene: 11. The CDR3 sequence: CASTDAGGLAYNEQFF. DNA of the CDR3: TGTGCCAGCACCGACGCGGGGGGACTAGCTTACAATGAGCAGTTCTTC.

V usage is TRBV11-3 and J usage is TRBJ2-5; no definite D call. CDR1 SGHNT and CDR2 YENEEA come from the germline V gene. The V end was cut by 2 bases, the J end by 1 base, with 8 bases between. The CDR3 is 14 residues long. CDR3 amino acids: CASSLLTAQETQYF. CDR3 nucleotide sequence: TGTGCCAGCAGCTTATTAACTGCCCAAGAGACCCAGTACTTC.

This clone showed up just a few times. The chain carries TRBV11-3 and TRBJ1-1; D uncertain. CDR3 length: 16 residues. Germline CDR1 SGHNT, CDR2 YENEEA. With 3 bases removed from V and 4 bases from J, the gap between germline ends came to 18 bases. The CDR3 here is CASSFVLLLRPTEAFF. The CDR3 DNA reads as TGTGCCAGCAGCTTTGTCCTCCTGTTGAGGCCCACTGAAGCTTTCTTT.

The rearrangement joins TRBV27 to TRBJ1-3; D is ambiguous. V was shortened by 0 bases and J by 4 bases, with 7 bases between the two germline ends. CDR1 is MNHEY and CDR2 is SMNVEV in the germline V gene (reference sequence). There are 14 residues in the CDR3. The DNA of the CDR3 is TGTGCCAGCAGTTTATCCCCAGTGGGAAACACCATATATTTT. Translation gives CASSLSPVGNTIYF.

The gene calls are TRBV19 and TRBJ1-5; D might be TRBD1 (6 bases). The CDR3 runs 15 residues. Germline-derived CDR1 and CDR2 are LNHDA and SQIVND (reference sequence). Trimming left V 3 bases short and J 3 bases short, with 12 bases between. This chain's CDR3 is CASSIRGTNNQPQHF. The CDR3 nucleotides read TGTGCCAGTAGTATCAGGGGAACCAACAATCAGCCCCAGCATTTT.

This chain connects TRBV18 to TRBJ1-3; D gene uncertain. Germline CDR1 and CDR2: KGHSH and LQKENI. The CDR3 runs to 17 residues. Trimming cost V 2 bases and J 0 bases, with 14 bases left between them. The DNA for the CDR3 is TGTGCCAGCTCACCAGTTGGTTCGCGGTACTCTGGAAACACCATATATTTT. Encoded protein: CASSPVGSRYSGNTIYF.

This chain links TRBV4-2 with TRBJ1-1; D is undetermined. The ends were cut back, 7 bases at V and 7 bases at J, with 10 bases in the middle. The CDR3 length is 11 residues. In germline, CDR1 is LGHNA, CDR2 YNFKEQ. CDR3 DNA sequence: TGTGCCAGCACGGCGGGGAGTGAAGCTTTCTTT. This gives the protein CASTAGSEAFF.

In its sample, this clone was seen a few times. This sequence joins TRBV6-6 and TRBJ2-7; D uncertain. Germline V gene lookup returns CDR1 MNHNY and CDR2 SVGAGI (reference sequence). The CDR3 loop spans 14 amino acids. Trimming took off 7 bases at V and 9 bases at J, with 22 bases between the two ends. The CDR3 loop reads CASTMGPNRPGQYF. Written as DNA, the CDR3 is TGTGCCAGCACGATGGGCCCAAATCGGCCCGGGCAGTACTTC.

This clone has just a few counts. This chain connects TRBV19 to TRBJ1-1; the D gene is possibly TRBD1 (6 bases). There are 13 residues in the CDR3. Germline CDR1 reads LNHDA; CDR2 reads SQIVND (reference sequence). V was pared by 5 bases and J by 7 bases, with 14 bases between. The CDR3 reads CASSFTGSYEAFF. The CDR3 bases are TGTGCCAGTAGTTTCACAGGGTCATATGAAGCTTTCTTT.